This T cell receptor (beta chain) was found in a study of CD8 T cells in ankylosing spondylitis (TCRdb year 2017). Study-level background: The study profiled T cell receptor beta repertoires in healthy donors and ankylosing spondylitis patients to find disease-linked TCR variants. Samples of peripheral blood were taken, and for ankylosing spondylitis patients, synovial fluid was collected as well. The full study cohort comprised some 27 ankylosing spondylitis patients and 110 or so healthy donors.

This clonotype was seen only a few times. The antigen it binds to is not known. Within one base of it there is no much larger clone, and no base qualities were kept. Sequencing instrument: Illumina HiSeq 2500. Quantitative 5'-RACE with molecular barcodes was the method used to prepare the TCR beta libraries. As for the original processing: A new computational method based on a probabilistic model of VDJ rearrangement was used to identify disease-linked TCR variants. Through fastp at Q25 and MiXCR, TCRdb rebuilt clones from the public reads, retaining in-frame beta chains. For every CDR3 protein sequence, its rows merge into one entry that carries the most common genes and DNA. These V and J calls originate from TCRdb's pipeline instead of the authors' own analysis. Present in this sample are 100,000 to 150,000 distinct CDR3 sequences, around 7% of which were seen just once. Roughly an eighth of the sample goes to the ten largest clones.

Overall results and qualifications from the work: The disease-linked clones had a CD8+ phenotype and were found at relatively low frequencies in peripheral blood. Some TCR beta motif variants had previously been reported in synovial fluid and blood of reactive arthritis patients, which suggested common disease-initiation mechanisms. A TCR beta motif made up of about eight highly homologous amino acid variants appeared to be characteristic of blood from ankylosing spondylitis patients. The disease-linked clones were reported as significantly enriched in matched synovial fluid samples from ankylosing spondylitis patients.

V loses 5 bases of germline sequence and J loses 5 bases, and the interval between the two ends is 21 bases. The germline V gene gives CDR1 as SGHAT and CDR2 as FQNNGV. Measured from the cysteine to the phenylalanine, the CDR3 is 16 residues long. CDR3 DNA only is kept here, 48 bases in frame from base 1. The chain joins TRBV11-2 to TRBJ1-1; TRBD1 is perhaps the D gene, given 5 matching bases. The specimen was blood, either unsorted or a sorted T cell fraction (not recorded which). This clonotype was sampled from a male donor with ankylosing spondylitis or in good health (not recorded which). The CDR3 reads CASSQDQDIRITEAFF. The nucleotide sequence is given as TGTGCCAGCAGCCAAGATCAGGACATAAGAATTACTGAAGCTTTCTTT.